The 10 T cell receptor beta chains given below trace back to one sample, sequenced in a study of long-term antiretroviral therapy in people with HIV. Run at survey level, the immunoSEQ assay was version v3.0. TCRdb keeps only in-frame clones here, not all; method: immunoSEQ multiplex PCR. The sample gives about 28,000 clones, approximately 85% of which show up once; roughly 3.5% is in the top ten. Sample: unsorted PBMCs, taken 0.8 years before starting antiretroviral therapy. These receptors all stem from a man between 18 and 35 years old with HIV.

This clone was detected only once. Its ends do not fully match the called genes, so a read error is possible. The genes are TRBV6-6 and TRBJ2-3; D call uncertain. Germline lookup yields CDR1 MNHNY and CDR2 SVGAGI (reference sequence). This CDR3 is 11 amino acids long. The CDR3 sequence: CASSNSDTQYF. CDR3 in DNA: TGTGCCAGCAGTAACTCAGATACGCAGTATTTT.

The gene calls are TRBV29-1 and TRBJ1-2; D is perhaps TRBD1 (6 bases). CDR3 size: 11 residues. The germline CDR1 and CDR2 sequences are SQVTM and ANQGSEA. Trimming cost V 7 bases and J 13 bases, with 19 bases left between them. The CDR3 spells CSAVWGPGGTF. In DNA form, the CDR3 reads TGCAGCGCTGTCTGGGGGCCTGGGGGCACCTTC. The full variable domain, rest sourced from reference TRBV29-1 and TRBJ1-2, is SAVISQKPSRDICQRGTSLTIQCQVDSQVTMMFWYRQQPGQSLTLIATANQGSEATYESGFVIDKFPISRPNLTFSTLTVSNMSPEDSSIYLCSAVWGPGGTFGSGTRLTVV.

V and J are TRBV5-1 and TRBJ2-5; D remains unclear. The CDR3 consists of 14 residues. Germline V gene lookup returns CDR1 SGHRS and CDR2 YFSETQ. V dropped 3 bases and J dropped 5 bases, with 14 bases sitting between them. The CDR3 DNA sequence: TGCGCCAGCAGCTCCCTCCCTGGTCGGGAGACCCAGTACTTC. Residues: CASSSLPGRETQYF.

The chain's CDR3 is CASSYRDEQYF. CDR3 nucleotide sequence: TGTGCCAGCAGTTACCGGGACGAGCAGTACTTC. The chain is built from TRBV6-6 and TRBJ2-7; unclear D gene. V shed 2 bases and J shed 5 bases, with 4 bases lying between them. This CDR3 has 11 residues. From germline, CDR1 is MNHNY and CDR2 SVGAGI (reference sequence).

The rearrangement links TRBV11-1 to TRBJ2-7; tentative D call: TRBD1 (6 bases). Trimming took off 0 bases at V and 6 bases at J, with 15 bases between the two ends. Per the germline V gene, CDR1 is SGHAT and CDR2 is FQDESV (reference sequence). This CDR3 has 15 residues. The CDR3: CASSLARGRGSEQYF. CDR3 bases: TGTGCCAGCAGCTTAGCCCGGGGCAGGGGATCCGAGCAGTACTTC. Full variable domain (remainder filled in from reference TRBV11-1 and TRBJ2-7): EAEVAQSPRYKITEKSQAVAFWCDPISGHATLYWYRQILGQGPELLVQFQDESVVDDSQLPKDRFSAERLKGVDSTLKIQPAELGDSAMYLCASSLARGRGSEQYFGPGTRLTVT.

CDR3 sequence reads: CASTGTTRREQYF. The CDR3 DNA reads TGTGCCTCTACCGGGACTACCCGCCGCGAGCAGTACTTC. The chain is built from TRBV30 and TRBJ2-5, with 7 positions matching TRBD2. With the DNA end fitting TRBJ2-7 better, the J assignment may be wrong. The CDR3 totals 13 residues. Per germline, CDR1 GTSNPN and CDR2 SVGIG (reference sequence).

This rearrangement joins TRBV6-5 to TRBJ1-1; weak D call: TRBD1 (5 bases). Germline V lookup: CDR1 MNHEY, CDR2 SVGAGI. The CDR3 covers 16 residues. V was clipped by 0 bases and J by 3 bases, with 14 bases between them. The CDR3 is CASSYSGALDDTEAFF. The CDR3 region has the DNA TGTGCCAGCAGTTACTCAGGGGCCCTTGACGACACTGAAGCTTTCTTT.

The chain has TRBV6-1 and TRBJ1-5, with D possibly TRBD1 on 5 matching bases. The CDR3 runs 14 residues. CDR1 MNHNS and CDR2 SASEGT come from the germline V gene. V lost 4 bases and J 11 bases, leaving 18 bases between the germline ends. The CDR3 DNA reads TGTGCCAGCAGTGCCCTCTCGGCAGGGAGGGCCCAGCATTTT. As protein: CASSALSAGRAQHF.

The CDR3 spells CASSVSRVGDTQYF. CDR3 DNA: TGTGCCAGCAGTGTTTCCCGGGTCGGTGATACGCAGTATTTT. The chain recombines TRBV6-1 with TRBJ2-3; D gene uncertain. The CDR3 extends over 14 amino acids. Germline CDR1 is MNHNS and CDR2 is SASEGT. The V and J ends lost 4 bases and 6 bases respectively, with 14 bases between them.

The chain recombines TRBV10-2 with TRBJ1-1; 8 nucleotides line up with TRBD1. V lost 8 bases to trimming and J lost 8 bases; unmatched junction nucleotides: 4. The CDR3 is made up of 11 amino acids. Germline CDR1 WSHSY, CDR2 SAAADI. As DNA, the CDR3 is TGCGCCAGCCGGACAGGGAGGGAAGCTTTCTTT. Translating gives CASRTGREAFF.